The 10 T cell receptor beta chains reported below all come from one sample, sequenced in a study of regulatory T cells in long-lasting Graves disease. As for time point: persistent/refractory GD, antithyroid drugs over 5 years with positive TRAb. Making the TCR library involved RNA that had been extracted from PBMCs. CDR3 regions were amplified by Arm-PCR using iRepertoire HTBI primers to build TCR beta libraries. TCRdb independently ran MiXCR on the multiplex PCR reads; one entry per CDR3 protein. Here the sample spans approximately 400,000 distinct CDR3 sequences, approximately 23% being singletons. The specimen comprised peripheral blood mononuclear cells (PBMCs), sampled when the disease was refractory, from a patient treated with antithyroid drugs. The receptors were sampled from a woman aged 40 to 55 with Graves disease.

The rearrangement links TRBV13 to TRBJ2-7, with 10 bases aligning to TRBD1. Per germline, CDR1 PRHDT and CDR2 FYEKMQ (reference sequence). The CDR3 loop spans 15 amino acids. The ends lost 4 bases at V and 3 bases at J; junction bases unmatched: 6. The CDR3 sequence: CASSSRDRGGYEQYF. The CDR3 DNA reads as TGTGCCAGCAGCTCCCGGGACAGGGGCGGCTACGAGCAGTACTTC.

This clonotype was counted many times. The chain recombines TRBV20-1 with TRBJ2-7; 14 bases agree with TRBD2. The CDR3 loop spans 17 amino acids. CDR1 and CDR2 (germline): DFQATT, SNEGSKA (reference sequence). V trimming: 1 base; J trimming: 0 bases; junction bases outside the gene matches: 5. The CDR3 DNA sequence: TGCAGTGCTAGAGGGACTAGCGGGAGGACCGACTCCTACGAGCAGTACTTC. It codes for CSARGTSGRTDSYEQYF.

Here the CDR3 DNA reads TGCAGCGCCGAGACTAGCAAGAACACCGGGGAGCTGTTTTTT. Its protein is CSAETSKNTGELFF. The rearrangement uses TRBV29-1 and TRBJ2-2; 7 bases line up with TRBD2. Per the germline V gene, CDR1 is SQVTM and CDR2 is ANQGSEA. Trimming removed 7 bases from V and 1 base from J; junction bases left unmatched: 6. This CDR3 is built from 14 residues.

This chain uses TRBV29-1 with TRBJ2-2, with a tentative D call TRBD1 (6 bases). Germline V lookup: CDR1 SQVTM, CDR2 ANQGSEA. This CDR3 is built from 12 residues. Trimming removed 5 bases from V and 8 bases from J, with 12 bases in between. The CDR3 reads CSVWTASGELFF. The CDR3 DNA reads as TGCAGCGTTTGGACAGCCTCGGGGGAGCTGTTTTTT.

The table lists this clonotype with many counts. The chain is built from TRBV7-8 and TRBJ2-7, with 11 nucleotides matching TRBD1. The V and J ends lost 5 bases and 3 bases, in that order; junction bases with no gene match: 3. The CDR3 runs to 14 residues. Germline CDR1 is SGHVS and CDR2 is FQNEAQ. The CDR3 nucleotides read TGTGCCAGCAGCGCCGGGACAGGGGGCTACGAGCAGTACTTC. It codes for CASSAGTGGYEQYF.

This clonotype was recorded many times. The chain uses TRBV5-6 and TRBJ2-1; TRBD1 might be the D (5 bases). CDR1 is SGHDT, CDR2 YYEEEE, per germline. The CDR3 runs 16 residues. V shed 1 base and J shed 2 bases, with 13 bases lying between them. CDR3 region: CASSLSPGPPYNEQFF. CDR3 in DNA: TGTGCCAGCAGCTTGTCCCCAGGGCCCCCCTACAATGAGCAGTTCTTC.

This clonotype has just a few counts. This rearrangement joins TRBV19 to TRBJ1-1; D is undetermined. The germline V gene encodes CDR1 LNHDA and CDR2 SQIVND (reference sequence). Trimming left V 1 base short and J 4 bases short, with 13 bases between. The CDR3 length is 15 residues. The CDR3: CASSIVQVGVTEAFF. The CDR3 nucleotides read TGTGCCAGTAGTATAGTTCAGGTAGGAGTCACTGAAGCTTTCTTT.

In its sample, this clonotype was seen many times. The CDR3 region has the DNA TGCAGTGCCATATTCCAGGGGGCGAGCTACGAGCAGTACTTC. Amino acid sequence: CSAIFQGASYEQYF. This sequence joins TRBV20-1 and TRBJ2-7, with 8 bases aligning to TRBD1. CDR3 length: 14 residues. The germline CDR1 and CDR2 sequences are DFQATT and SNEGSKA (reference sequence). With 6 bases clipped from V and 3 bases from J, the junction kept 10 bases outside the gene matches.

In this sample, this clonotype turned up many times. CDR3 nucleotide sequence: TGTGCCAGCAGCACCATCAAGGAGCAGTACTTC. It yields the protein CASSTIKEQYF. The chain links TRBV11-2 to TRBJ2-7; the D is unclear. V lost 5 bases to trimming and J lost 7 bases, with 9 bases between them. This CDR3 has 11 amino acids. The germline gives CDR1 SGHAT, CDR2 FQNNGV.

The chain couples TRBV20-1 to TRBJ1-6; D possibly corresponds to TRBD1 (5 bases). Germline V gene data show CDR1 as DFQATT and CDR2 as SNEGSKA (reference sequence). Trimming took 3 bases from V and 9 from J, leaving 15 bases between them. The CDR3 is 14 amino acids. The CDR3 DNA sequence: TGCAGTGCTAGGGGGGAAGGAGAGGTTTCACCCCTCCACTTT. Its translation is CSARGEGEVSPLHF.